Shown below are 9 T cell receptor beta chains from a single sample sequenced in a study of T cell repertoires and HLA-DP antigens. These receptors have no known antigen. Libraries were prepared by immunoSEQ multiplex PCR; TCRdb keeps only in-frame clonotypes and omits some of them. The sample gives approximately 100,000 clones, more than 75% of which show up once; 1.5% to 2% is in the top ten. The sample was CD4+ T cells from PBMCs. Receptors originate from a man aged 50 or older in good health and CMV-seronegative.

V usage is TRBV30 and J usage is TRBJ1-3, with D maybe TRBD1 (6 bases). Trimming left V 4 bases short and J 6 bases short, with 10 bases between. The CDR3 runs 12 residues. Germline-derived CDR1 and CDR2 are GTSNPN and SVGIG (reference sequence). This CDR3 reads CAWNAGENTIYF. The CDR3 DNA reads as TGTGCCTGGAATGCAGGGGAAAACACCATATATTTT.

The chain employs TRBV7-2 and TRBJ2-1; D is uncertain. V dropped 1 base and J dropped 6 bases, with 4 bases sitting between them. Germline loops: CDR1 SGHTA, CDR2 FQGNSA. The CDR3 has 12 amino acids. Written as DNA, the CDR3 is TGTGCCAGCAGCTTAGACCGCAATGAGCAGTTCTTC. Translating gives CASSLDRNEQFF. Together with reference TRBV7-2 and TRBJ2-1, the CDR3 gives the full variable domain: GAGVSQSPSNKVTEKGKDVELRCDPISGHTALYWYRQSLGQGLEFLIYFQGNSAPDKSGLPSDRFSAERTGGSVSTLTIQRTQQEDSAVYLCASSLDRNEQFFGPGTRLTVL.

J is TRBJ2-7 and V is TRBV5-1; TRBD2 matches at 11 bases. Trimming took 4 bases from V and 5 from J; bases not matched to a gene: 8. The CDR3 contains 15 residues. The V gene's germline CDR1 is SGHRS and CDR2 YFSETQ. CDR3 nucleotide sequence: TGCGCCAGCAGCCTTACTAGCGGGAGTACCCACGAGCAGTACTTC. It specifies CASSLTSGSTHEQYF.

V is TRBV5-5 and J is TRBJ2-2; 7 nucleotides match TRBD1. The V segment lost 2 bases and the J segment 0 bases; nucleotides outside the gene matches: 1. CDR1 and CDR2 from the germline V gene are SGHKS and YYEKEE (reference sequence). The CDR3 sequence is 15 residues long. The CDR3 sequence: CASSFQGANTGELFF. In nucleotides, the CDR3 is TGTGCCAGCAGCTTCCAGGGGGCGAACACCGGGGAGCTGTTTTTT.

The chain recombines TRBV9 with TRBJ2-3; possibly TRBD2 for D (5 bases). The germline CDR1 and CDR2 sequences are SGDLS and YYNGEE. V gave up 1 base and J gave up 3 bases, with 21 bases separating them. CDR3 length: 18 residues. The CDR3 reads CASSVSLGGLANTDTQYF. The CDR3 nucleotides read TGTGCCAGCAGCGTAAGTCTGGGCGGACTGGCGAATACAGATACGCAGTATTTT. The complete variable domain, with remaining parts taken from reference TRBV9 and TRBJ2-3, reads DSGVTQTPKHLITATGQRVTLRCSPRSGDLSVYWYQQSLDQGLQFLIQYYNGEERAKGNILERFSAQQFPDLHSELNLSSLELGDSALYFCASSVSLGGLANTDTQYFGPGTRLTVL.

The rearrangement links TRBV7-2 to TRBJ2-7, with D perhaps matching TRBD1 or TRBD2 (5 bases each). With 5 bases removed from V and 0 bases from J, the gap between germline ends came to 17 bases. Germline loops: CDR1 SGHTA, CDR2 FQGNSA. This CDR3 contains 16 residues. The CDR3 DNA reads as TGTGCCAGCAGCCAAGTGGGGACGGTGAGCTCCTACGAGCAGTACTTC. Its protein is CASSQVGTVSSYEQYF.

This sequence joins TRBV28 and TRBJ1-5; 10 bases align to TRBD1. J was trimmed by 0 bases and V by 5 bases; bases with no gene match: 19. The CDR3 totals 21 residues. Germline lookup yields CDR1 MDHEN and CDR2 SYDVKM. The CDR3: CASSPLYLGQGPIYSNQPQHF. The CDR3 region has the DNA TGTGCCAGCAGTCCGTTATACTTGGGACAGGGGCCGATTTATAGCAATCAGCCCCAGCATTTT.

This chain connects TRBV6-6 to TRBJ2-7, with D unresolved. The germline V gene has CDR1 MNHNY and CDR2 SVGAGI (reference sequence). Trimming took off 6 bases at V and 5 bases at J, with 14 bases between the two ends. This CDR3 contains 13 residues. The CDR3 region is CASSQSFTHEQYF. DNA of the CDR3: TGTGCCAGCAGCCAGTCCTTTACCCACGAGCAGTACTTC.

The chain couples TRBV2 to TRBJ2-5, with 9 bases lining up with TRBD1. V trimming: 6 bases; J trimming: 3 bases; junction bases outside the gene matches: 2. Germline V lookup: CDR1 SNHLY, CDR2 FYNNEI. The CDR3 is 13 amino acids. The CDR3 sequence: CASRRDREETQYF. The CDR3 bases are TGTGCCAGCAGGAGGGACAGGGAAGAGACCCAGTACTTC. The entire variable domain, with the rest obtained from reference TRBV2 and TRBJ2-5, is as follows: EPEVTQTPSHQVTQMGQEVILRCVPISNHLYFYWYRQILGQKVEFLVSFYNNEISEKSEIFDDQFSVERPDGSNFTLKIRSTKLEDSAMYFCASRRDREETQYFGPGTRLLVL.